This T cell receptor beta chain was retrieved from a study of beta chain features in type 1 diabetes. Across the study: Patients shared similar age, gender and cell yields with healthy donors. Study observations and caveats: Possibly, sequencing cDNA over-represented cells that had high TCR expression levels. These data did not resolve whether HLA type affects TCRB rearrangement. Fewer insertions but more deletions were seen at VDJ junctions in type 1 diabetes patients.

Germline trimming cut 1 base from V and 1 base from J; bases unmatched to any gene: 2. CDR3 length: 15 residues. Germline-derived CDR1 and CDR2 are SGHTA and FQGNSA. Isolated RNA was reverse transcribed in full, so expressed TCRB transcripts were sequenced. TCRdb's table, derived via immunoSEQ multiplex PCR, lists solely in-frame clones and lacks some. The sample has hundreds of thousands of clones, roughly a sixth seen once. As concerns this clone: As yet, its antigen is unknown. This CDR3 is also generated by other DNA sequences in the sample.

The TCR comes from a man between 18 and 29 years old in good health. The sample consisted of naive CD4+ T cells from blood. The chain couples TRBV7-2 to TRBJ2-3; 7 bases fit TRBD1. The CDR3 sequence is CASSLGTGRTDTQYF. The CDR3 DNA is TGTGCCAGCAGCTTAGGGACAGGACGCACAGATACGCAGTATTTT.